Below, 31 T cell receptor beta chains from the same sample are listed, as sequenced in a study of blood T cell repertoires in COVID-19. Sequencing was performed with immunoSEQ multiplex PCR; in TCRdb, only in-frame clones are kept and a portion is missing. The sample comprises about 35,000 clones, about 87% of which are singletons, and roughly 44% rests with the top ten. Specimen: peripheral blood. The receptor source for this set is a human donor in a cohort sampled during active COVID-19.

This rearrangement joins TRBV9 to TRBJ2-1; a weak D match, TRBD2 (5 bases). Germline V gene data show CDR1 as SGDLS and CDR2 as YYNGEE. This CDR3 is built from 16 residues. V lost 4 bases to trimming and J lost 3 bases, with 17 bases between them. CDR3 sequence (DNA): TGTGCCAGCAGCAAAGGAGCCACGGGGAACTACAATGAGCAGTTCTTC. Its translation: CASSKGATGNYNEQFF. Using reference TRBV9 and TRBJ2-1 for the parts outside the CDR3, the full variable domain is DSGVTQTPKHLITATGQRVTLRCSPRSGDLSVYWYQQSLDQGLQFLIQYYNGEERAKGNILERFSAQQFPDLHSELNLSSLELGDSALYFCASSKGATGNYNEQFFGPGTRLTVL.

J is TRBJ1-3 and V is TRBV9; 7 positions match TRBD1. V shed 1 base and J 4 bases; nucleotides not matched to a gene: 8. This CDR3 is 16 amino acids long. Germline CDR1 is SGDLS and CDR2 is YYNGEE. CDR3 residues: CASSVSTTGTGNTIYF. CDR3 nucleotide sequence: TGTGCCAGCAGCGTATCAACGACAGGGACAGGAAACACCATATATTTT.

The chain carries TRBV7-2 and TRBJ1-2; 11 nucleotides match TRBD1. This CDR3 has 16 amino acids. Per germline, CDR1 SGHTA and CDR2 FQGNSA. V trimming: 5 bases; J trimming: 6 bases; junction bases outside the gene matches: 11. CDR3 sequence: CASSPRTGGQFNGYTF. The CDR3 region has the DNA TGTGCCAGCAGCCCGAGGACAGGGGGCCAGTTCAATGGCTACACCTTC.

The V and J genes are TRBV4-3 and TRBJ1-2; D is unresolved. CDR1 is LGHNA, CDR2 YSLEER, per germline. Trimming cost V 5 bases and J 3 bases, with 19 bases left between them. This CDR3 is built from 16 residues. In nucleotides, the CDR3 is TGCGCCAGCAGCTCCAGATATTCGGGTACTTACTATGGCTACACCTTC. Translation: CASSSRYSGTYYGYTF.

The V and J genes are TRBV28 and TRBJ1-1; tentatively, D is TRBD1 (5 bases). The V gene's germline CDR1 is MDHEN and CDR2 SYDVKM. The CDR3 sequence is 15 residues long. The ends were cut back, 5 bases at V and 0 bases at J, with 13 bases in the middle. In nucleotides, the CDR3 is TGTGCCAGCAGTCCACCCAGGGCCCTGAACACTGAAGCTTTCTTT. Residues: CASSPPRALNTEAFF. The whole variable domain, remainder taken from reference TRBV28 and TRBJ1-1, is DVKVTQSSRYLVKRTGEKVFLECVQDMDHENMFWYRQDPGLGLRLIYFSYDVKMKEKGDIPEGYSVSREKKERFSLILESASTNQTSMYLCASSPPRALNTEAFFGQGTRLTVV.

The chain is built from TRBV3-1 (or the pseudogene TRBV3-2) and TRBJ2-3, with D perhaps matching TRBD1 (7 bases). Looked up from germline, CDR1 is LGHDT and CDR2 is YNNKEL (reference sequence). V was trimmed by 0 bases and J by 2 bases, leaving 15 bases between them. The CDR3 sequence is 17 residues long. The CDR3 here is CASSQDAQGGYTDTQYF. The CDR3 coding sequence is TGTGCCAGCAGCCAAGATGCCCAGGGGGGCTACACAGATACGCAGTATTTT.

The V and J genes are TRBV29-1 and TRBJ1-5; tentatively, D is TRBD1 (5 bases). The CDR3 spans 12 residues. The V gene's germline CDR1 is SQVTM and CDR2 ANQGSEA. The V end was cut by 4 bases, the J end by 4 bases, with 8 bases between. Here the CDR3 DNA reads TGCAGCGTTGGGGGGGGGAATCAGCCCCAGCATTTT. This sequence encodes CSVGGGNQPQHF.

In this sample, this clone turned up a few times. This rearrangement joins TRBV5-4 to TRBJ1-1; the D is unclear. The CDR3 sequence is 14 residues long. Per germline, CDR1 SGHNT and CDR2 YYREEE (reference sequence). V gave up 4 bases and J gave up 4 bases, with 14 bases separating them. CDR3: CASSRAFTGTEAFF. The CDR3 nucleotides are TGTGCCAGCAGCCGAGCTTTCACGGGCACTGAAGCTTTCTTT.

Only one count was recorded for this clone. CDR3 loop: CASSPQGLNQPQHF. CDR3 DNA sequence: TGTGCCAGCTCACCCCAGGGGTTGAATCAGCCCCAGCATTTT. The genes are TRBV18 and TRBJ1-5; a weak D match, TRBD1 (6 bases). The V end was cut by 3 bases, the J end by 4 bases, with 10 bases between. CDR3 size: 14 residues. From germline, CDR1 is KGHSH and CDR2 LQKENI.

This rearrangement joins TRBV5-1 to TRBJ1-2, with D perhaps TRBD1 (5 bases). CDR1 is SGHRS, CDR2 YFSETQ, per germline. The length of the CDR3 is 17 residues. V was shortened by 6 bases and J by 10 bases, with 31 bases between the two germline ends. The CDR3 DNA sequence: TGCGCCAGCACCCCAAGGGGAGGGGACCACACACCGAAGCACTACACCTTC. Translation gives CASTPRGGDHTPKHYTF.

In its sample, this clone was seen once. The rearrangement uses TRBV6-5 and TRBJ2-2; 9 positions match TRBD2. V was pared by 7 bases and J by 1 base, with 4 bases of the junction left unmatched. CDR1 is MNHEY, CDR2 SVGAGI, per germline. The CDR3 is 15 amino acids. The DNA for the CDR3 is TGTGCCAGCAACACAGCGGGGGGGAACACCGGGGAGCTGTTTTTT. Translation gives CASNTAGGNTGELFF.

CDR3 in amino acids: CASSLGFGLLYEQYF. The CDR3 DNA reads TGTGCCAGCAGCTTAGGTTTCGGACTACTCTACGAGCAGTACTTC. The V gene is TRBV7-9, the J gene TRBJ2-7; the D gene is possibly TRBD2 (6 bases). CDR3 length equals 15 residues. Per the germline V gene, CDR1 is SEHNR and CDR2 is FQNEAQ (reference sequence). V was cut by 1 base and J by 3 bases, with 13 bases left in between.

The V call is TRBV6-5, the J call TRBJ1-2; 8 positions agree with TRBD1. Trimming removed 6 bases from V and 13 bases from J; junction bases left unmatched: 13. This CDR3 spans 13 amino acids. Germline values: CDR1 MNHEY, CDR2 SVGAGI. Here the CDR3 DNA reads TGTGCCAGCAGCGGCTTCTCACAGGGGGGAGGCACCTTC. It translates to CASSGFSQGGGTF.

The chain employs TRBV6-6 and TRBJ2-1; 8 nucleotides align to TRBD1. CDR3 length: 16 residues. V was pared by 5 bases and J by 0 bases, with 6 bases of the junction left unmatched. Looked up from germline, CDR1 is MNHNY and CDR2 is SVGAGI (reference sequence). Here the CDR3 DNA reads TGTGCCAGCAGTCCAGGGGGCCCTAGCTCCTACAATGAGCAGTTCTTC. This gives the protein CASSPGGPSSYNEQFF.

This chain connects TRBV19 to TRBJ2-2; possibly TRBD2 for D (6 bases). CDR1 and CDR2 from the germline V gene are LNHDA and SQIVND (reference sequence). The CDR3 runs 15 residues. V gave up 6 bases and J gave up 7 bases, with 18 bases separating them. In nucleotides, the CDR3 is TGTGCCAGTAGAAATGGGGGGAGGATCAACGGGGAGCTGTTTTTT. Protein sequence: CASRNGGRINGELFF.

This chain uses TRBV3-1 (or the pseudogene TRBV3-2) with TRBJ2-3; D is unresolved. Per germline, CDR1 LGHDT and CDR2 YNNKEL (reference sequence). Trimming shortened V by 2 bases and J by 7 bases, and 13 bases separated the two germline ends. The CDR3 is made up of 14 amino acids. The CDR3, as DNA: TGTGCCAGCAGCCAAAATTCTAAAAAGAATACGCAGTATTTT. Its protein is CASSQNSKKNTQYF.

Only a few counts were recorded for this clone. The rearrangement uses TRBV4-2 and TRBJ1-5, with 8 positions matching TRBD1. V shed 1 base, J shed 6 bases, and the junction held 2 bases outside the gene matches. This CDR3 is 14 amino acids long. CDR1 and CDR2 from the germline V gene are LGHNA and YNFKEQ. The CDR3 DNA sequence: TGTGCCAGCAGCCAAGCAGGGGGCAGTCAGCCCCAGCATTTT. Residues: CASSQAGGSQPQHF.

This CDR3 is CASSYRGGATTEQFF. CDR3 nucleotides: TGTGCCAGCAGTTACCGCGGGGGGGCAACTACTGAGCAGTTCTTC. The chain has TRBV6-2 or TRBV6-3 and TRBJ2-1; TRBD2 agrees at 9 bases. The CDR3 runs 15 residues. The V segment lost 2 bases and the J segment 9 bases; nucleotides outside the gene matches: 8. Germline CDR1 and CDR2: MNHEY and SVGEGT.

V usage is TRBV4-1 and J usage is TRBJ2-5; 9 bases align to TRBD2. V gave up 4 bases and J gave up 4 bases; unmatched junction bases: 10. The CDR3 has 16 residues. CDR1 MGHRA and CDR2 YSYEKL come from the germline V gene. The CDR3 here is CASSPSSTSGLETQYF. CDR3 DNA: TGCGCCAGCAGCCCCTCCTCGACTAGCGGTTTAGAGACCCAGTACTTC.

CDR3 nucleotide sequence: TGTGCCAGCAGCACAGACCACCCTATTAATTCACCCCTCCACTTT. Protein sequence: CASSTDHPINSPLHF. The chain employs TRBV7-2 and TRBJ1-6; D not certain. Trimming took 5 bases from V and 6 from J, leaving 14 bases between them. Germline V gene data show CDR1 as SGHTA and CDR2 as FQGNSA. CDR3 size: 15 residues.

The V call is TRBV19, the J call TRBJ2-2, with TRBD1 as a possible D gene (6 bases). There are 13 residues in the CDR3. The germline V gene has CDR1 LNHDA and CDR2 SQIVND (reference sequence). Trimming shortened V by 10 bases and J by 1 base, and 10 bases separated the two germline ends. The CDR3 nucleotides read TGTGCCACCCAGGGGTGGAACACCGGGGAGCTGTTTTTT. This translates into CATQGWNTGELFF.

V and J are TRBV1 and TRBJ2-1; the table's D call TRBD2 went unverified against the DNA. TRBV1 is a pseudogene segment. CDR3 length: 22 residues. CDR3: CTSSQACPGLAGPRSSYNEQFF. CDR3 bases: TGCACCAGCAGCCAAGCCTGTCCGGGACTAGCGGGGCCACGGAGCTCCTACAATGAGCAGTTCTTC.

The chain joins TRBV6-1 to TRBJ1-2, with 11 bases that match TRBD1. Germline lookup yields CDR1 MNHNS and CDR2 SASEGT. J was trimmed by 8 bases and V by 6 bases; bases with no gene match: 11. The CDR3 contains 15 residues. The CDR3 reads CASSNNGQGAGGYTF. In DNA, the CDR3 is TGTGCCAGCAGCAATAACGGACAGGGGGCGGGCGGCTACACCTTC.

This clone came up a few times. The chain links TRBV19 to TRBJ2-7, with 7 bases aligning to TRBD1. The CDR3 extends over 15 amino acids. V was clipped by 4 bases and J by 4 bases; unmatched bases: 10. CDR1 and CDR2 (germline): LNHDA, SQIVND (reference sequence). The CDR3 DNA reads TGTGCCAGTAGTAAATCCGGGACAGATAAGTACGAGCAGTACTTC. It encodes CASSKSGTDKYEQYF.

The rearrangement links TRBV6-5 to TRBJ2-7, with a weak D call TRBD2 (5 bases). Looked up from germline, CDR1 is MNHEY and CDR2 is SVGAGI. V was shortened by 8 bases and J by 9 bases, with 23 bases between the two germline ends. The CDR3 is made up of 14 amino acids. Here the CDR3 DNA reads TGTGCCAGCTGCCTGCGGCAGGAGGCGGTCGGGCAGTACTTC. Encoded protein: CASCLRQEAVGQYF.

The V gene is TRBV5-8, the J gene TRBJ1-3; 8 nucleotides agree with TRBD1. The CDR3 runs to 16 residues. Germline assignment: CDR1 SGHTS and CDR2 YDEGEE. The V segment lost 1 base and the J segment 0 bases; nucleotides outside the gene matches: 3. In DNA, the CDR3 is TGTGCCAGCAGCTTGCACAGGGGGGCCTCTGGAAACACCATATATTTT. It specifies CASSLHRGASGNTIYF.

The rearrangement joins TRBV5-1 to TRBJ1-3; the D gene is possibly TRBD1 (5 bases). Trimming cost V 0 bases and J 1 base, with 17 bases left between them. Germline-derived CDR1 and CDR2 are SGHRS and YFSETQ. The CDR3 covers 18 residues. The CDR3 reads CASSLAPSGALSGNTIYF. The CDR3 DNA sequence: TGCGCCAGCAGCTTGGCCCCTTCTGGGGCTCTTTCTGGAAACACCATATATTTT.

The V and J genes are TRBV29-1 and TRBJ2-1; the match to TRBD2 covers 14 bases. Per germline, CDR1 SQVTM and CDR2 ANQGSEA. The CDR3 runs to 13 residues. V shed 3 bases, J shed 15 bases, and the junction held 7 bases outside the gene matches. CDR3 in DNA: TGCAGCGTTGAGACTACCGGGACTAGCGGGGGGTTCTTC. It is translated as CSVETTGTSGGFF.

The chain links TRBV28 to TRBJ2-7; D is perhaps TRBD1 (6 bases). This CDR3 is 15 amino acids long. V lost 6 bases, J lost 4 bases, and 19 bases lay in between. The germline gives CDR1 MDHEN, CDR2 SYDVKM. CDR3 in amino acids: CASRSDGTPPYEQYF. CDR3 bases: TGTGCCAGCAGATCCGACGGGACACCACCTTACGAGCAGTACTTC.

DNA of the CDR3: TGTGCCAGCAGCCTTCACGGAGAGAATCAGCCCCAGCATTTT. It yields the protein CASSLHGENQPQHF. This chain connects TRBV3-1 (or the pseudogene TRBV3-2) to TRBJ1-5; D uncertain. This CDR3 has 14 amino acids. CDR1 LGHDT and CDR2 YNNKEL come from the germline V gene (reference sequence). V was pared by 4 bases and J by 4 bases, with 11 bases between.

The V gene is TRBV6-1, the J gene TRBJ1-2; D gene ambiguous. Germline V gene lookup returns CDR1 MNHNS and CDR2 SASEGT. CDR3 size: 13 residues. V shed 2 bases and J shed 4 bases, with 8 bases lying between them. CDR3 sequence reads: CASSEMRVYGYTF. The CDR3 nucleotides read TGTGCCAGCAGTGAAATGAGAGTCTATGGCTACACCTTC.